The 10 T cell receptor beta chains given below trace back to one sample, sequenced in a study of shared clonotypes between healthy human individuals. Libraries were prepared by immunoSEQ multiplex PCR; TCRdb keeps only in-frame clonotypes and omits some of them. The sample contains 2 million to 2.5 million clones, roughly 90% of which appear only once. Sequenced input: naive CD4+ T cells from PBMCs. Subset in this sample: CD45RA+ positively selected. The receptors derive from a man between 18 and 29 years old in good health. Some clones in this sample may be carry-over from other donors' samples.

This clone was recorded once. The genes are TRBV2 and TRBJ1-1; 8 bases are shared with TRBD1. V shed 4 bases, J shed 0 bases, and the junction held 7 bases outside the gene matches. The CDR3 is 16 amino acids. CDR1 is SNHLY, CDR2 FYNNEI, per germline. The CDR3 protein is CASSGGTGRMNTEAFF. CDR3 coding DNA: TGTGCCAGCAGTGGGGGGACAGGAAGAATGAACACTGAAGCTTTCTTT.

The rearrangement uses TRBV7-9 and TRBJ1-1, with 8 bases that match TRBD1. The CDR3 runs to 14 residues. V lost 3 bases and J lost 6; bases outside the gene matches: 6. Per germline, CDR1 SEHNR and CDR2 FQNEAQ (reference sequence). CDR3 sequence (DNA): TGTGCCAGCAGCTTCGACAGGGGCCCCGCTGAAGCTTTCTTT. Translating gives CASSFDRGPAEAFF.

This sequence joins TRBV2 and TRBJ2-3, with 11 bases fitting TRBD2. CDR1 and CDR2 from the germline V gene are SNHLY and FYNNEI. The CDR3 runs to 15 residues. J gave up 1 base and V 7 bases, and 4 bases lay outside the gene matches. CDR3 in DNA: TGTGCCAGCACCCTTAGCGGGAGGGGCACAGATACGCAGTATTTT. Amino acid sequence: CASTLSGRGTDTQYF.

This rearrangement joins TRBV7-2 to TRBJ2-3, with D unresolved. The V gene lost 0 bases and the J gene lost 9 bases, with 13 bases spanning the gap. CDR1 is SGHTA, CDR2 FQGNSA, per germline. The length of the CDR3 is 14 residues. CDR3 coding DNA: TGTGCCAGCAGCTTAGCGCGAACTAACCCAACGCAGTATTTT. Its translation: CASSLARTNPTQYF.

This chain uses TRBV18 with TRBJ1-5; D may be TRBD1 (5 bases). The germline CDR1 and CDR2 sequences are KGHSH and LQKENI. Trimming pared 2 bases from V and 2 bases from J, leaving 13 bases between. The CDR3 has 16 residues. This CDR3 is CASSPGAVWGNQPQHF. The CDR3 DNA follows: TGTGCCAGCTCACCAGGGGCGGTCTGGGGCAATCAGCCCCAGCATTTT. The full variable domain, completed using reference TRBV18 and TRBJ1-5, is NAGVMQNPRHLVRRRGQEARLRCSPMKGHSHVYWYRQLPEEGLKFMVYLQKENIIDESGMPKERFSAEFPKEGPSILRIQQVVRGDSAAYFCASSPGAVWGNQPQHFGDGTRLSIL.

The J gene is TRBJ2-7, the V gene TRBV5-1; tentatively, D is TRBD2 (6 bases). CDR1 SGHRS and CDR2 YFSETQ come from the germline V gene. V shed 0 bases and J shed 4 bases, with 11 bases lying between them. The CDR3 has 14 residues. CDR3 sequence (DNA): TGCGCCAGCAGCTTGGATCTAGCGCGGTACGAGCAGTACTTC. Amino acid sequence: CASSLDLARYEQYF.

The chain is built from TRBV18 and TRBJ2-1, with D possibly being TRBD2 (6 bases). The germline CDR1 and CDR2 sequences are KGHSH and LQKENI. CDR3 size: 12 residues. V was pared by 1 base and J by 13 bases, with 11 bases between. The CDR3 loop is CASSPLAEDQFF. The CDR3 DNA is TGTGCCAGCTCACCACTAGCGGAAGATCAGTTCTTC.

This CDR3 is CASSKKTGSDTEAFF. In DNA, the CDR3 is TGCGCCAGCAGCAAAAAGACAGGGTCGGACACTGAAGCTTTCTTT. This chain joins TRBV5-1 and TRBJ1-1, with TRBD1 identical over 7 bases. This CDR3 region has 15 residues. Per germline, CDR1 SGHRS and CDR2 YFSETQ. V lost 4 bases and J lost 3; bases outside the gene matches: 9. The full variable domain, completed using reference TRBV5-1 and TRBJ1-1, is KAGVTQTPRYLIKTRGQQVTLSCSPISGHRSVSWYQQTPGQGLQFLFEYFSETQRNKGNFPGRFSGRQFSNSRSEMNVSTLELGDSALYLCASSKKTGSDTEAFFGQGTRLTVV.

The chain carries TRBV11-3 and TRBJ2-2; 8 bases fit TRBD1. Germline V CDR1 and CDR2: SGHNT, YENEEA. The V and J ends lost 5 bases and 7 bases, in that order; junction bases with no gene match: 9. This CDR3 has 15 residues. The CDR3 loop reads CASSTRQGQGGELFF. Written as DNA, the CDR3 is TGTGCCAGCAGCACAAGACAGGGGCAGGGCGGGGAGCTGTTTTTT.

This rearrangement joins TRBV5-6 to TRBJ2-2; D is unclear. The germline V and J ends were trimmed by 2 bases and 1 base, with 15 bases remaining between them. Germline V lookup: CDR1 SGHDT, CDR2 YYEEEE. This CDR3 is built from 17 residues. The CDR3 DNA reads as TGTGCCAGCAGCTTTAGGATAGCTCCAATGAACACCGGGGAGCTGTTTTTT. Residues: CASSFRIAPMNTGELFF.